This TCR beta chain was sequenced in a study of tumor-infiltrating lymphocytes in oesophageal squamous cell carcinoma. MiXCR was run by TCRdb on the PCR reads, yielding one entry per CDR3 protein. The sample includes 21,000 or so distinct CDR3 sequences, roughly two fifths of them seen just once. CDR1 and CDR2 (germline): SGHTA, FQGTGA. There are 15 residues in the CDR3. The V and J ends lost 2 bases and 4 bases, in that order; junction bases with no gene match: 4. In this sample, this clonotype turned up a few times. V gene TRBV7-3 combines with J gene TRBJ2-2; 7 nucleotides match TRBD2. This receptor was taken from a male donor with esophageal squamous cell carcinoma. Sequencing used esophageal tumor tissue. The CDR3 region has the DNA TGTGCCAGCAGCTTAGCGGGGGTGGCCACCGGGGAGCTGTTTTTT. Translated, it gives CASSLAGVATGELFF.